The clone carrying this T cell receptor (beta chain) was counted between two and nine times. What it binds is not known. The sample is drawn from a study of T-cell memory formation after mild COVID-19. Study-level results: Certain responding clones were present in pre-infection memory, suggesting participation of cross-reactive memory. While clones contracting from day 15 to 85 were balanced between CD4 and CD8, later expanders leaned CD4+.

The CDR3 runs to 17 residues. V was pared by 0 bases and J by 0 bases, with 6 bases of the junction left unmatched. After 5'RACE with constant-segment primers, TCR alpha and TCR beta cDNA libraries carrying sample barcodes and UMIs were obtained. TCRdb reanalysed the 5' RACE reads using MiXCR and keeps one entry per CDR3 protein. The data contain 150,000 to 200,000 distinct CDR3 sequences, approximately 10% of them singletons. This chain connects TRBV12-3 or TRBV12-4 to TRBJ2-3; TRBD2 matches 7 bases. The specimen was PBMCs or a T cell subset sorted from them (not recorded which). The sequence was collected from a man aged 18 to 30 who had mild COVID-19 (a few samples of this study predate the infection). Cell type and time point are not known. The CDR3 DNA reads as TGTGCCAGCAGTTTAGCGGGGAGGGGTCCTAGCACAGATACGCAGTATTTT. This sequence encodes CASSLAGRGPSTDTQYF.